This passage covers 19 T cell receptor beta chains from one sample sequenced in a study of prognosis after radiotherapy for stage I lung cancer. The genomic DNA TCR beta CDR3 region underwent two rounds of multiplex PCR. The first PCR round targeted every TRBV and TRBJ gene with specific primers. From the multiplex PCR reads, TCRdb called clonotypes with MiXCR, one entry per CDR3 protein. Among 31,000 or so distinct CDR3 sequences, about half were seen once, and the ten largest hold more than 15%. The sample was PBMCs, taken before or after stereotactic body radiation therapy (not recorded which). The receptors were gathered from a donor aged 50 or older with non-small cell lung cancer.

This clonotype was detected many times. This chain links TRBV14 with TRBJ2-3, with no clear D. Trimming shortened V by 1 base and J by 6 bases, and 14 bases separated the two germline ends. This CDR3 has 15 residues. Per the germline V gene, CDR1 is SGHDN and CDR2 is FVKESK. CDR3 coding DNA: TGTGCCAGCAGCCAAGTGGGTCGCTCCTATGATACGCAGTATTTT. Its translation is CASSQVGRSYDTQYF.

The chain recombines TRBV24-1 with TRBJ1-5; perhaps TRBD1 as D (6 bases). Trimming removed 3 bases from V and 16 bases from J, with 27 bases in between. The CDR3 extends over 16 amino acids. Germline CDR1 and CDR2: KGHDR and SFDVKD. The CDR3 spells CATSDTGTRGNQHQHF. The CDR3 DNA reads as TGTGCCACCAGTGATACCGGGACACGTGGGAATCAGCACCAACATTTT.

Comment on this clonotype: This likely came from a read error, as a far larger clone is one base away. The chain has TRBV4-1 and TRBJ2-7; 13 bases are a match to TRBD2. CDR1 and CDR2 from the germline V gene are MGHRA and YSYEKL. The CDR3 runs to 16 residues. CDR3 in DNA: TGTGCCAGCAGCCAAGAGACTAGCGGGAGGAAGGTGGAGCAGTACTTC. Translation: CASSQETSGRKVEQYF.

This clonotype was found many times. The V and J genes are TRBV7-3 and TRBJ2-5, with 10 bases fitting TRBD1. The germline CDR1 and CDR2 sequences are SGHTA and FQGTGA. This CDR3 region has 15 residues. The ends lost 5 bases at V and 5 bases at J; junction bases unmatched: 8. The CDR3 loop is CASSPGTGVRETQYF. The DNA of the CDR3 is TGTGCCAGCAGCCCCGGGACAGGGGTTCGGGAGACCCAGTACTTC.

The V call is TRBV6-1, the J call TRBJ2-7; 8 nucleotides match TRBD2. The germline CDR1 and CDR2 sequences are MNHNS and SASEGT. This CDR3 spans 16 amino acids. Trimming removed 3 bases from V and 0 bases from J; junction bases left unmatched: 7. For the CDR3, the DNA is TGTGCCAGCAGTGACCGAGCGGGAGCGGACTCCTACGAGCAGTACTTC. It yields the protein CASSDRAGADSYEQYF.

Concerning this clonotype itself: It may be a read error: a sequence one base away is much more abundant. The rearrangement links TRBV10-3 to TRBJ1-4; D not certain. The CDR3 consists of 15 residues. The germline V gene encodes CDR1 ENHRY and CDR2 SYGVKD. Trimming shortened V by 3 bases and J by 0 bases, and 8 bases separated the two germline ends. This CDR3 is CAISETTTTNEKLFF. In DNA, the CDR3 is TGTGCCATCAGTGAAACTACAACAACTAATGAAAAACTGTTTTTT.

This clonotype appeared many times. This sequence joins TRBV7-2 and TRBJ1-1; tentatively, D is TRBD1 (5 bases). Germline V gene sequence: CDR1 SGHTA, CDR2 FQGNSA. The CDR3 runs 14 residues. The V end lost 3 bases, the J end lost 5 bases, and 13 bases lay between the germline ends. The CDR3 sequence: CASSFLGARTEAFF. The CDR3, as DNA: TGTGCCAGCAGCTTTCTCGGGGCGCGGACTGAAGCTTTCTTT.

Comments on this clonotype: A far larger clone is one nucleotide away, so this likely arose from a read error. This chain joins TRBV6-4 and TRBJ2-7; 7 bases are shared with TRBD1. This CDR3 has 14 residues. Unmatched junction bases numbered 6, after V lost 7 bases and J lost 0 bases. Germline CDR1 is MRHNA and CDR2 is SNTAGT. This chain's CDR3 is CASIPGDSSYEQYF. The CDR3 bases are TGTGCCAGCATCCCCGGGGACAGCTCCTACGAGCAGTACTTC.

This clonotype was recorded many times. The chain's CDR3 is CASSLVGYEQYF. CDR3 nucleotides: TGTGCCAGCAGCTTAGTGGGCTACGAGCAGTACTTC. This chain connects TRBV7-9 to TRBJ2-7, with unresolved D. CDR1 is SEHNR and CDR2 is FQNEAQ in the germline V gene (reference sequence). Trimming cost V 1 base and J 3 bases, with 4 bases left between them. This CDR3 region has 12 residues.

This clonotype occurred many times. CDR3: CSARDWAHQETQYF. The CDR3 DNA is TGCAGTGCTAGAGATTGGGCCCACCAAGAGACCCAGTACTTC. The chain is built from TRBV20-1 and TRBJ2-5; D not resolved. This CDR3 comprises 14 residues. Trimming removed 0 bases at V and 0 bases at J, with 8 bases between. Germline CDR1 reads DFQATT; CDR2 reads SNEGSKA (reference sequence).

This clonotype came up many times. Here the CDR3 reads CASTLGLNNEQFF. The CDR3 DNA follows: TGTGCCAGCACCCTGGGACTTAACAATGAGCAGTTCTTC. The chain carries TRBV7-2 and TRBJ2-1; D is perhaps TRBD2 (6 bases). The germline V gene has CDR1 SGHTA and CDR2 FQGNSA. CDR3 length: 13 residues. Trimming removed 7 bases at V and 5 bases at J, with 12 bases between.

This clonotype was detected ten times or more. This chain links TRBV12-3 or TRBV12-4 with TRBJ1-1; D unresolved. This CDR3 has 14 amino acids. V lost 0 bases, J lost 5 bases, and 10 bases lay in between. The CDR3 DNA reads as TGTGCCAGCAGTTTAGCCGAGGTAGAAACTGAAGCTTTCTTT. Its protein is CASSLAEVETEAFF.

The chain recombines TRBV9 with TRBJ2-3; D is unresolved. V was shortened by 4 bases and J by 3 bases, with 6 bases between the two germline ends. This CDR3 spans 12 amino acids. Germline-derived CDR1 and CDR2 are SGDLS and YYNGEE. CDR3 loop: CASSPHTDTQYF. The CDR3 DNA sequence: TGTGCCAGCAGCCCCCATACAGATACGCAGTATTTT.

Many counts were recorded for this clonotype. The chain is built from TRBV19 and TRBJ1-1, with unresolved D. This CDR3 has 15 amino acids. CDR1 and CDR2 from the germline V gene are LNHDA and SQIVND (reference sequence). The V end was cut by 3 bases, the J end by 0 bases, with 11 bases between. CDR3 sequence: CASSMEGPLNTEAFF. CDR3 nucleotide sequence: TGTGCCAGTAGTATGGAAGGGCCACTGAACACTGAAGCTTTCTTT.

The chain employs TRBV19 and TRBJ1-2; D is undetermined. The CDR3 totals 13 residues. Germline V gives CDR1 LNHDA, CDR2 SQIVND (reference sequence). Trimming stripped 2 bases from V and 7 bases from J, with 11 bases between. This CDR3 is CASSINVGTGYTF. The CDR3 coding sequence is TGTGCCAGTAGTATAAATGTGGGCACTGGCTACACCTTC.

A few counts support this clonotype. A far larger clone is one base from this, pointing to a likely read error. The V gene is TRBV6-5, the J gene TRBJ1-3; no clear D. The CDR3 has 13 residues. Germline V gene sequence: CDR1 MNHEY, CDR2 SVGAGI. V gave up 2 bases and J gave up 13 bases, with 15 bases separating them. CDR3 residues: CASSYGSPALIYF. Here the CDR3 DNA reads TGTGCCAGCAGTTACGGGTCACCCGCCCTAATATATTTT.

The genes are TRBV11-2 and TRBJ2-1; 12 bases fit TRBD2. J gave up 2 bases and V 5 bases, and 4 bases lay outside the gene matches. CDR3 length: 16 residues. Germline CDR1 SGHAT, CDR2 FQNNGV. The CDR3 sequence is CASSRTSGNTYNEQFF. The CDR3 DNA follows: TGTGCCAGCAGCCGGACTAGCGGGAACACCTACAATGAGCAGTTCTTC.

This clonotype occurred many times. The chain carries TRBV30 and TRBJ1-3; no clear D. V lost 5 bases, J lost 2 bases, and 10 bases lay in between. The CDR3 loop spans 13 amino acids. Germline V gives CDR1 GTSNPN, CDR2 SVGIG (reference sequence). The CDR3 DNA is TGTGCCTGGGGGGTGGAAGCTGGAAACACCATATATTTT. Amino acid sequence: CAWGVEAGNTIYF.

This clonotype came up a few times. A much larger clone sits a single nucleotide away, making a read error possible. This sequence joins TRBV28 and TRBJ1-1; D remains ambiguous. The CDR3 covers 12 residues. V lost 7 bases to trimming and J lost 4 bases, with 10 bases between them. Germline CDR1 is MDHEN and CDR2 is SYDVKM. The chain's CDR3 is CASTVGSTEAFF. DNA of the CDR3: TGTGCCAGCACGGTGGGGAGCACTGAAGCTTTCTTT.